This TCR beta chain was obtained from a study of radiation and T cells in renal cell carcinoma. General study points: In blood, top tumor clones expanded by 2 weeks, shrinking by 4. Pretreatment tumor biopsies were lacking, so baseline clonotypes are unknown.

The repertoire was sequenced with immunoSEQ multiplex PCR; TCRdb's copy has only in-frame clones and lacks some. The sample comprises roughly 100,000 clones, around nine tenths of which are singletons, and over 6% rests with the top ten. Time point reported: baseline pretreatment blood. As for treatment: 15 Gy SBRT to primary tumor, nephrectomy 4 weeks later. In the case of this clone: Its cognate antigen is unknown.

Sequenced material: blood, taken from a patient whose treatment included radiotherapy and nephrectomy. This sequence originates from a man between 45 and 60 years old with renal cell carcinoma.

This CDR3 reads CANAVGALTEAFF. The CDR3 DNA sequence: TGTGCCAACGCCGTGGGGGCCTTGACTGAAGCTTTCTTT. This rearrangement joins TRBV18 to TRBJ1-1, with a tentative D call TRBD1 (6 bases). The CDR3 runs 13 residues. Trimming removed 10 bases from V and 5 bases from J, with 17 bases in between. The germline V gene has CDR1 KGHSH and CDR2 LQKENI.